This TCR beta chain appears in the sequencing data of a study of blood T cell repertoires in COVID-19. Study-level information: Acute and convalescent COVID-19 samples came from the United States, Italy and Spain. PBMCs, B-cell-depleted T cells, or T cells were the source of the cDNA or gDNA that made up the material.

As processed by the authors: Amplification from reference gene primers served as the basis for estimated nucleated cell counts. Only in-frame clones appear in the TCRdb table, and some are missing; sequencing was by immunoSEQ multiplex PCR. That table furnishes V, J and clone size, whereas the DNA furnished D and trimming. The table lists about 140,000 clones, roughly 79% of them singletons, with about 7.5% in the top ten. The CDR3 spans 15 residues. The ends lost 1 base at V and 3 bases at J; junction bases unmatched: 6. The germline V gene encodes CDR1 SGHNT and CDR2 YYREEE (reference sequence). This sequence originates from a human donor in a cohort sampled during active COVID-19. The chain couples TRBV5-4 to TRBJ2-7; 8 positions agree with TRBD2. The source material was peripheral blood. CDR3: CASSLTSGDLYEQYF. DNA of the CDR3: TGTGCCAGCAGCTTGACTAGCGGCGACCTCTACGAGCAGTACTTC.